A single sample is the source of the 27 T cell receptor beta chains below, sequenced in a study of CD8+ T cells in alopecia areata. Noted treatment: oral pan-JAK inhibitor, 5-10 mg twice daily. Investigators isolated RNA and reverse transcribed it into cDNA to act as the sequencing template. The assay was immunoSEQ multiplex PCR, and TCRdb's table has in-frame clones only and misses some. The data show 80,000 to 100,000 clones, 44% seen once. The input for sequencing was CD8+ T cells sorted from blood, taken at week 24, from a patient treated with tofacitinib. All receptors derive from a human donor with alopecia areata.

This clone was observed a few times. The chain employs TRBV30 and TRBJ1-2; 7 nucleotides agree with TRBD1. The germline gives CDR1 GTSNPN, CDR2 SVGIG (reference sequence). Losses at the gene ends were 8 bases for V and 4 bases for J; bases not matched to a gene: 7. The CDR3 runs to 12 residues. CDR3 coding DNA: TGTGCCGGCCCGACAGGGATCTATGGCTACACCTTC. Protein: CAGPTGIYGYTF.

This sequence joins TRBV6-6 and TRBJ2-1; D is possibly TRBD2 (6 bases). The germline V gene encodes CDR1 MNHNY and CDR2 SVGAGI (reference sequence). This CDR3 spans 12 amino acids. Trimming left V 4 bases short and J 6 bases short, with 7 bases between. The CDR3 DNA follows: TGTGCCAGCAGTTCGACTAGCAATGAGCAGTTCTTC. Amino acid sequence: CASSSTSNEQFF.

This clone was seen only a few times. The chain links TRBV4-2 to TRBJ2-2; D might be TRBD1 or TRBD2, each matching 7 bases. V gave up 0 bases and J gave up 6 bases, with 17 bases separating them. Germline V gene data show CDR1 as LGHNA and CDR2 as YNFKEQ. This CDR3 region has 17 residues. CDR3 region: CASSQDEGGQGAGELFF. The CDR3 DNA reads as TGTGCCAGCAGCCAAGATGAGGGAGGGCAGGGGGCCGGGGAGCTGTTTTTT.

The gene calls are TRBV9 and TRBJ2-1; possibly TRBD1 for D (6 bases). Trimming removed 4 bases from V and 5 bases from J, with 19 bases in between. CDR1 and CDR2 from the germline V gene are SGDLS and YYNGEE. This CDR3 has 16 residues. CDR3 sequence reads: CASSPGVGAFHNEQFF. The CDR3 DNA reads TGTGCCAGCAGCCCAGGGGTGGGGGCGTTCCACAATGAGCAGTTCTTC.

This chain joins TRBV7-9 and TRBJ2-3; D uncertain. Germline assignment: CDR1 SEHNR and CDR2 FQNEAQ (reference sequence). There are 13 residues in the CDR3. V was pared by 4 bases and J by 5 bases, with 10 bases between. CDR3 coding DNA: TGTGCCAGCAGCTCCCCGCTAGGAGATACGCAGTATTTT. It translates to CASSSPLGDTQYF.

This clone was detected only a few times. The chain couples TRBV9 to TRBJ1-1; D is unclear. Looked up from germline, CDR1 is SGDLS and CDR2 is YYNGEE. With 0 bases removed from V and 3 bases from J, the gap between germline ends came to 6 bases. This CDR3 contains 13 residues. The DNA of the CDR3 is TGTGCCAGCAGCGTAGGTACCGACACTGAAGCTTTCTTT. It yields the protein CASSVGTDTEAFF.

This clone was seen only a few times. The chain uses TRBV7-2 and TRBJ2-3; D is unclear. From germline, CDR1 is SGHTA and CDR2 FQGNSA. The germline V and J ends were trimmed by 6 bases and 2 bases, with 9 bases remaining between them. The CDR3 has 13 residues. As DNA, the CDR3 is TGTGCCAGCAGTTGGTCGCTCACAGATACGCAGTATTTT. This sequence encodes CASSWSLTDTQYF.

This clone was picked up a small number of times. CDR3 residues: CASSQLPGQGIYEQYF. The CDR3 coding sequence is TGCGCCAGCAGCCAATTACCGGGACAGGGGATCTACGAGCAGTACTTC. This chain links TRBV4-1 with TRBJ2-7; 10 bases are a match to TRBD1. V was clipped by 2 bases and J by 3 bases; unmatched bases: 7. Germline V CDR1 and CDR2: MGHRA, YSYEKL. The length of the CDR3 is 16 residues.

The V call is TRBV2, the J call TRBJ2-2; D remains ambiguous. The CDR3 covers 15 residues. Germline V gene data show CDR1 as SNHLY and CDR2 as FYNNEI. The V and J ends lost 3 bases and 3 bases respectively, with 11 bases between them. The CDR3 spells CASSDRVADTGELFF. Here the CDR3 DNA reads TGTGCCAGCAGTGATAGGGTGGCAGACACCGGGGAGCTGTTTTTT.

This clone came up a few times. The chain combines TRBV29-1 with TRBJ2-7; perhaps TRBD2 as D (6 bases). Trimming took 6 bases from V and 0 from J, leaving 12 bases between them. The length of the CDR3 is 13 residues. Per the germline V gene, CDR1 is SQVTM and CDR2 is ANQGSEA. Here the CDR3 reads CSVVAENSYEQYF. The CDR3 bases are TGCAGCGTGGTAGCGGAGAACTCCTACGAGCAGTACTTC.

The chain has TRBV6-5 and TRBJ2-1; D not resolved. The germline V gene encodes CDR1 MNHEY and CDR2 SVGAGI. This CDR3 is built from 13 residues. The V end lost 2 bases, the J end lost 3 bases, and 5 bases lay between the germline ends. The CDR3 nucleotides read TGTGCCAGCAGTTACGGCTTCTACAATGAGCAGTTCTTC. Its translation is CASSYGFYNEQFF.

This clone appeared a few times. The chain links TRBV29-1 to TRBJ2-2; D might be TRBD1 (5 bases). The V gene's germline CDR1 is SQVTM and CDR2 ANQGSEA. Trimming left V 6 bases short and J 4 bases short, with 12 bases between. The CDR3 spans 13 residues. CDR3 coding DNA: TGCAGCGTGGTATCTGGGGCCACCGGGGAGCTGTTTTTT. Residues: CSVVSGATGELFF.

The chain joins TRBV6-1 to TRBJ2-1; D is perhaps TRBD2 (5 bases). This CDR3 is built from 13 residues. V was trimmed by 7 bases and J by 7 bases, leaving 14 bases between them. Germline V gene data show CDR1 as MNHNS and CDR2 as SASEGT. In nucleotides, the CDR3 is TGTGCCAGCAACCTAGCTTATAGGAATGAGCAGTTCTTC. Translation gives CASNLAYRNEQFF.

V gene TRBV2 combines with J gene TRBJ2-2; D might be TRBD2 (7 bases). Trimming cost V 3 bases and J 5 bases, with 19 bases left between them. Germline-derived CDR1 and CDR2 are SNHLY and FYNNEI. CDR3 size: 17 residues. CDR3 loop: CASSDDARGAETGELFF. The CDR3 coding sequence is TGTGCCAGCAGTGATGACGCCCGGGGGGCGGAAACCGGGGAGCTGTTTTTT. The full variable domain, completed using reference TRBV2 and TRBJ2-2, is EPEVTQTPSHQVTQMGQEVILRCVPISNHLYFYWYRQILGQKVEFLVSFYNNEISEKSEIFDDQFSVERPDGSNFTLKIRSTKLEDSAMYFCASSDDARGAETGELFFGEGSRLTVL.

This chain connects TRBV11-2 to TRBJ2-3; no definite D call. The CDR3 runs 16 residues. V shed 6 bases and J shed 0 bases, with 16 bases lying between them. Germline values: CDR1 SGHAT, CDR2 FQNNGV. CDR3: CASSHLDQASTDTQYF. Written as DNA, the CDR3 is TGTGCCAGCAGTCACCTTGACCAAGCTAGCACAGATACGCAGTATTTT.

The rearrangement links TRBV5-1 to TRBJ1-4; no clear D. Trimming cost V 5 bases and J 8 bases, with 13 bases left between them. This CDR3 has 13 amino acids. The V gene's germline CDR1 is SGHRS and CDR2 YFSETQ. The CDR3 reads CASRGLIEEKLFF. CDR3 in DNA: TGCGCCAGCAGGGGTCTGATAGAAGAAAAACTGTTTTTT.

The chain combines TRBV7-6 with TRBJ2-3, with D perhaps being TRBD1 or TRBD2 (5 bases each). Trimming shortened V by 1 base and J by 5 bases, and 16 bases separated the two germline ends. Per germline, CDR1 SGHVS and CDR2 FNYEAQ. The CDR3 length is 16 residues. The CDR3 bases are TGTGCCAGCAGCTTAGGCCCTAGCAGTGGGGGAGATACGCAGTATTTT. Translating it yields CASSLGPSSGGDTQYF.

This chain joins TRBV4-1 and TRBJ2-1; D not resolved. The CDR3 contains 13 residues. CDR1 MGHRA and CDR2 YSYEKL come from the germline V gene. V dropped 1 base and J dropped 5 bases, with 6 bases sitting between them. CDR3 amino acids: CASSQGFNNEQFF. As DNA, the CDR3 is TGCGCCAGCAGCCAAGGCTTTAACAATGAGCAGTTCTTC.

A remark on this clone: The junction shows a germline mismatch at one end, possibly a read error. The rearrangement joins TRBV30 to TRBJ2-7; 8 nucleotides line up with TRBD1. Germline V CDR1 and CDR2: GTSNPN, SVGIG (reference sequence). The CDR3 totals 14 residues. The CDR3 bases are TGTGTCTGGAGTGGCCAGGGGGCATTGTACGAGCAGTACTTC. Amino acid sequence: CVWSGQGALYEQYF.

This clone showed up just a few times. J is TRBJ2-7 and V is TRBV7-8; D ambiguous. The germline V gene encodes CDR1 SGHVS and CDR2 FQNEAQ. The CDR3 totals 13 residues. The V end lost 3 bases, the J end lost 3 bases, and 9 bases lay between the germline ends. The CDR3 protein is CASSLYSSYEQYF. The CDR3 DNA reads as TGTGCCAGCAGCTTGTATAGCAGCTACGAGCAGTACTTC. Full variable domain (outside the CDR3, taken from reference TRBV7-8 and TRBJ2-7): GAGVSQSPRYKVAKRGQDVALRCDPISGHVSLFWYQQALGQGPEFLTYFQNEAQLDKSGLPSDRFFAERPEGSVSTLKIQRTQQEDSAVYLCASSLYSSYEQYFGPGTRLTVT.

This clone was counted a few times. The chain is built from TRBV9 and TRBJ1-3; TRBD1 agrees at 7 bases. Trimming removed 0 bases from V and 11 bases from J; junction bases left unmatched: 11. From germline, CDR1 is SGDLS and CDR2 YYNGEE. This CDR3 comprises 15 residues. In DNA, the CDR3 is TGTGCCAGCAGCGTAGGAGACAGGGAAATTCAGGCCATATATTTT. Translated, it gives CASSVGDREIQAIYF.

The chain employs TRBV3-1 (or the pseudogene TRBV3-2) and TRBJ2-7; D may be TRBD1 or TRBD2 (5 bases each). Per the germline V gene, CDR1 is LGHDT and CDR2 is YNNKEL (reference sequence). The CDR3 is 9 amino acids. Trimming removed 7 bases at V and 12 bases at J, with 10 bases between. Here the CDR3 DNA reads TGTGCCAGCATCGGGACGGGGTACTTC. Residues: CASIGTGYF.

The J gene is TRBJ2-1, the V gene TRBV30, with a weak D call TRBD2 (5 bases). Looked up from germline, CDR1 is GTSNPN and CDR2 is SVGIG (reference sequence). V dropped 0 bases and J dropped 1 base, with 16 bases sitting between them. The CDR3 loop spans 17 amino acids. The CDR3 here is CAWSVRLADRSYNEQFF. In nucleotides, the CDR3 is TGTGCCTGGAGTGTTAGGCTAGCAGATCGATCCTACAATGAGCAGTTCTTC.

The chain employs TRBV29-1 and TRBJ2-7; possible D gene TRBD1, 5 bases. Germline CDR1 SQVTM, CDR2 ANQGSEA. Deletions cut 7 bases from V and 2 bases from J, with 12 bases between. This CDR3 comprises 12 residues. CDR3 residues: CSAGAGTYEQYF. CDR3 bases: TGCAGCGCTGGGGCAGGGACCTACGAGCAGTACTTC.

V gene TRBV4-1 combines with J gene TRBJ2-7, with 10 bases fitting TRBD1. The J segment lost 4 bases and the V segment lost 5 bases, leaving 8 bases of the junction unmatched. Germline loops: CDR1 MGHRA, CDR2 YSYEKL. The CDR3 has 15 residues. The CDR3 coding sequence is TGCGCCAGCAGCTTGGGGAGGACAGGGGGGTACGAGCAGTACTTC. It is translated as CASSLGRTGGYEQYF.

The table lists this clone with a few counts. This chain uses TRBV5-1 with TRBJ2-7, with 8 bases that match TRBD1. Trimming at V came to 4 bases and at J to 4 bases, leaving 7 bases not matched to a gene. Looked up from germline, CDR1 is SGHRS and CDR2 is YFSETQ. The CDR3 consists of 14 residues. DNA of the CDR3: TGCGCCAGCAGCCAAGGGACAGGAGAGTACGAGCAGTACTTC. Translated: CASSQGTGEYEQYF.

The CDR3 sequence is CASSGGPWSSYNEQFF. CDR3 coding DNA: TGTGCCAGCAGCGGAGGGCCGTGGAGCTCCTACAATGAGCAGTTCTTC. The chain uses TRBV9 and TRBJ2-1; D is possibly TRBD2 (5 bases). The CDR3 length is 16 residues. Trimming removed 3 bases from V and 0 bases from J, with 13 bases in between. Germline assignment: CDR1 SGDLS and CDR2 YYNGEE.